This paragraph covers one T cell receptor (beta chain) sequence. This clonotype was counted at least ten times. No antigen is known for it. Base qualities are not at hand, and no much larger clone is one base apart. Libraries came from multiplex PCR. Data came from an Illumina HiSeq 4000. TCR beta libraries were built with iRepertoire HTBI primers and Arm-PCR amplification of CDR3 regions. Before sequencing, the PCR products underwent gel purification. As for how the authors treated the data: Gene usage analysis of CDR3 amino acid clonotypes used the roughly 62 TRBV and about 15 TRBJ segments found across samples. COPE and FqMerger were used to merge the filtered high-quality paired reads into contigs. BLAST was used to align contigs to IMGT TRBV, TRBD and TRBJ reference genes, with CDR3 defined following IMGT. Any clonotype with a frequency above 0.1% was classified as a highly expanded clone. Repertoire diversity was measured by Shannon entropy, and V-J evenness by the Gini coefficient. Public clonotypes were defined as clonotypes shared by more than one individual. TCRdb cleaned the public reads at Q25 with fastp, built clones with MiXCR and kept in-frame beta chains. Under each unique CDR3 protein, matching rows form one entry showing the most common genes and DNA. Clone size and V and J calls follow TCRdb, not the original study. Recorded for this sample are approximately 490,000 distinct CDR3 sequences; about 17% of them occurred a single time. More than 10% of the sample is in the top ten clones.

The germline V gene (reference sequence) specifies SEHNR as CDR1 and FQNEAQ as CDR2. The junction carries 14 bases between V and J, which are trimmed by 5 bases and 3 bases respectively. Spanning cysteine to phenylalanine, the CDR3 consists of 14 amino acids. This entry keeps only the CDR3 DNA: 42 bases, framed from base 1. The data derive from a study of regulatory T cells in long-lasting Graves disease (dated by TCRdb to the early 2020s). About the full investigation: Patients with newly diagnosed Graves' disease had been on antithyroid drugs for under 3 months. Patients with persistent Graves' disease were compared with patients with newly diagnosed Graves' disease using TCR sequencing and RNA sequencing of peripheral blood. The study took place in China and was registered as a clinical trial. TCR sequencing covered some 13 persistent and around 20 newly diagnosed Graves' disease patients, about 35 samples in total.

The full study reports these points: Sequencing and analysis were restricted to the TCR beta chain. Peripheral blood alone was examined, since thyroid tissue, which constituted the primary lesion, could not be accessed. As a limitation, the authors acknowledged that the small sample size may reduce accuracy. Persistent disease showed preferential use of TRBV28, TRBJ1-2 and TRBJ2-5, whereas newly diagnosed disease favored TRBV20-1 and TRBJ2-1. Lower TCR Shannon entropy and fewer highly expanded clones were observed in persistent Graves' disease patients than in newly diagnosed patients, which suggested clonal expansion. More public clonotypes were shared among persistent patients (2,741) than among newly diagnosed patients (more than 950).

Explained via the paper, the time point label denotes: newly diagnosed GD, antithyroid drugs for less than 3 months. RNA was extracted from PBMCs in TRIzol for both TCR sequencing and RNA sequencing. The diagnosis of Graves' disease followed American Thyroid Association guidelines. Patients for the study were recruited at an endocrinology department in Xi'an, China. Each patient gave about 8.1 milliliters of peripheral blood, collected in an EDTA anticoagulant tube. PBMCs were isolated by Ficoll Paque Plus density gradient separation without further T cell sorting. An Agilent 2100 Bioanalyzer and agarose gel were used to check RNA quality, and a NanoDrop 2000 was used to measure RNA concentration. This sample also appeared in a second study, on T cells in Graves' hyperthyroidism and ophthalmopathy. As the second study states: Stable Graves' hyperthyroidism was defined as the absence of progression to ophthalmopathy over 18 months of follow-up. Hyperthyroidism patients were newly diagnosed, had a disease duration of under 2 months, and were aged 18 to 65 years. The study excluded patients with uncontrolled infections, other autoimmune diseases, pregnancy or lactation. Diagnoses were based on clinical symptoms, serum thyroxine and TRAb, thyroid ultrasound and orbital computed tomography. For the first round of RT-PCR on the TCR CDR3, the HTBI primer set was used together with the Qiagen OneStep RT-PCR kit. Blood samples also contained most of the expanded thyroid clonotypes (frequency above 0.001), which suggests that blood repertoires may reflect thyroid immune responses. A 13 V-J signature model separated ophthalmopathy from stable hyperthyroidism, with just over 85% sensitivity and 81.08% specificity in cross-validation and 80%/75% in testing. During validation, the model predicted progression to ophthalmopathy a median of about 5.9 months ahead of onset, with almost 71% sensitivity and 72% to 85% specificity. To identify TCR V-J signatures that set the groups apart, the researchers used a discovery cohort of about a hundred patients, made up of 43 with Graves' ophthalmopathy and about 60 with stable Graves' hyperthyroidism. Prospective prediction of ophthalmopathy was tested in an independent validation cohort of 18 to 20 hyperthyroidism patients and 17 patients who later progressed to ophthalmopathy. For training and testing, the 100 or so patients in the discovery cohort were randomly divided in a 7:3 ratio. Thyroid tissue and blood T-cell repertoires from about 6 Graves' hyperthyroidism patients were also compared in the study. Once sampling was done, hyperthyroidism patients were given methimazole at a starting dose of 30 mg daily, whereas ophthalmopathy patients were given high-dose intravenous methylprednisolone. The libraries were constructed in a second round of multiplex PCR and then size-selected and purified. The libraries were sequenced on an Illumina HiSeq2000 using paired-end 100 bp reads. SOAPnuke was used to process the raw data, with reads discarded if the reads contained adapters or uncalled bases, had a mean Phred below 15, or lacked an exact constant-primer or identifier match. COPE v1.2.5 was used to merge the high-quality paired reads, and each unique nucleotide sequence was defined as a clonotype. MiTCR v1.1 was used to align clonotypes to the IMGT TRBV, TRBD and TRBJ reference segments. Only V-J combinations with frequency above 0.0001, covering about 99% of repertoires, were analysed. A TCS score was defined as the ratio between F50 (clonal expansion) and ExV (chaos), using BLOSUM62-based TCRdist between CDR3 peptides within each V-J. Welch's t-statistics and random forest reduced several hundred V-J features to around 14, which were used in a naive Bayes classifier (R e1071). No statistical method was used to fix the sample size in advance, and group allocation was not hidden from the investigators. The paper reports TCR Vbeta CDR3 sequencing of more than 120 peripheral blood samples: under 45 ophthalmopathy, under 80 hyperthyroidism and 17 progressor patients.

The source of this sequence is a man aged 40-55 years with Graves disease. Donor details come from another sample of the same person, matched by shared clones. This chain is built from TRBV7-9 and TRBJ2-7, with TRBD2 tentatively as D gene (5 bases match). The material sequenced was peripheral blood mononuclear cells (PBMCs), taken at new diagnosis, from a patient treated with antithyroid drugs. In nucleotide form, the sequence is TGTGCCAGCAGCCGGCGGGCCGGGCACTACGAGCAGTACTTC. Its translation is CASSRRAGHYEQYF.